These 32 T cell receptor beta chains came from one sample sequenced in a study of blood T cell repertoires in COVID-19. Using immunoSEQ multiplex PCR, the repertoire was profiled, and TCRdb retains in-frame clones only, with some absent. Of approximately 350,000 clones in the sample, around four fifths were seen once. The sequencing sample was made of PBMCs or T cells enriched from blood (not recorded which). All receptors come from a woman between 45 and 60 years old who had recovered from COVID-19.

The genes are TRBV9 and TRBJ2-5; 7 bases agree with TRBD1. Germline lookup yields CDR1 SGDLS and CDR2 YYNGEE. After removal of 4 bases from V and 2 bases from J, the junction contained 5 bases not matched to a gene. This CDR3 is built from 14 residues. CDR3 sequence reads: CASSPGTVQETQYF. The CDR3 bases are TGTGCCAGCAGCCCCGGGACAGTTCAAGAGACCCAGTACTTC.

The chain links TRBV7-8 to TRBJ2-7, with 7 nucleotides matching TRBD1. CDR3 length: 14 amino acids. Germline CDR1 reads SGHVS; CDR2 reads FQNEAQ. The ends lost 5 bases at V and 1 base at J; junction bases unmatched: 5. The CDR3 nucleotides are TGTGCCAGCAGCCCGGGCAGGGGGTCCTACGAGCAGTACTTC. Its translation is CASSPGRGSYEQYF.

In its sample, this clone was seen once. In DNA, the CDR3 is TGTGCCAGTAGCCCCGGGATCCCCGTCCAAGTCAGTCCCACTGAAGCTTTCTTT. Its protein is CASSPGIPVQVSPTEAFF. This chain joins TRBV19 and TRBJ1-1; D uncertain. This CDR3 has 18 residues. Germline values: CDR1 LNHDA, CDR2 SQIVND (reference sequence). Trimming removed 6 bases at V and 4 bases at J, with 27 bases between. The full variable domain, rest sourced from reference TRBV19 and TRBJ1-1, is DGGITQSPKYLFRKEGQNVTLSCEQNLNHDAMYWYRQDPGQGLRLIYYSQIVNDFQKGDIAEGYSVSREKKESFPLTVTSAQKNPTAFYLCASSPGIPVQVSPTEAFFGQGTRLTVV.

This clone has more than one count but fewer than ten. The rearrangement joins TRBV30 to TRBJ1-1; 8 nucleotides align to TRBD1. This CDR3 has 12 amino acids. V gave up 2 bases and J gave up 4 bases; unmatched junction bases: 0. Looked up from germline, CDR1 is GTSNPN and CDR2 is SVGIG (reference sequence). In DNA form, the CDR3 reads TGTGCCTGGAGTACAGGGGGCACTGAAGCTTTCTTT. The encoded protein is CAWSTGGTEAFF.

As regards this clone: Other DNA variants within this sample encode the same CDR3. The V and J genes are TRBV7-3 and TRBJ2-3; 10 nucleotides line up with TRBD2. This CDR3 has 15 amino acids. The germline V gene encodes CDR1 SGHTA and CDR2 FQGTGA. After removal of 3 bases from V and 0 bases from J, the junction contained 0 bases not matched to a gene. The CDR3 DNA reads TGTGCCAGCAGCTTGACTAGCGGGAGCACAGATACGCAGTATTTT. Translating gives CASSLTSGSTDTQYF.

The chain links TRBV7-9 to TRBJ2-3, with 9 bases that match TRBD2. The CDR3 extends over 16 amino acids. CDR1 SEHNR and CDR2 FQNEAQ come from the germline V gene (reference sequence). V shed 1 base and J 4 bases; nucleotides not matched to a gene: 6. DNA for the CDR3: TGTGCCAGCAGCTTAGTTGGCGGGGGGGCGTCAGATACGCAGTATTTT. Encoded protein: CASSLVGGGASDTQYF.

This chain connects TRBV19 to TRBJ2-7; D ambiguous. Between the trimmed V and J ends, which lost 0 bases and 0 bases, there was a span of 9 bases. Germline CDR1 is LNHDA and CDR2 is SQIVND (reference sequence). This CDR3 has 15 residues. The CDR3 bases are TGTGCCAGTAGTATAGATTCCCGGAGCTCCTACGAGCAGTACTTC. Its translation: CASSIDSRSSYEQYF.

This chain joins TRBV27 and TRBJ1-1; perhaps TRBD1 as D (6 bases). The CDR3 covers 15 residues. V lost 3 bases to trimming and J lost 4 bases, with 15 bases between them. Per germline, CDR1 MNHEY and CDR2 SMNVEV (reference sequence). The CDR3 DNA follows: TGTGCCAGCAGTTTCCGGTGGGGGGGGGCCACTGAAGCTTTCTTT. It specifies CASSFRWGGATEAFF.

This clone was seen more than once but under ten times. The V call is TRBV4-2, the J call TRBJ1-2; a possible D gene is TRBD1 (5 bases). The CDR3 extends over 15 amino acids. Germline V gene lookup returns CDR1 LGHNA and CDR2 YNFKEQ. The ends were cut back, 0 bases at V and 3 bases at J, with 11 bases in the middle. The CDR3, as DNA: TGTGCCAGCAGCCAAGATGGTAAGACAGACTATGGCTACACCTTC. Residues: CASSQDGKTDYGYTF.

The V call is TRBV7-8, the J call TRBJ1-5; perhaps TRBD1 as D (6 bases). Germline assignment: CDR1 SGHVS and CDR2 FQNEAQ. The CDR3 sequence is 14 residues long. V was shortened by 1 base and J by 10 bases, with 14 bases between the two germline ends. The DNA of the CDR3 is TGTGCCAGCAGCTTAGGTACAGGGCCCCAACCCCAGCATTTT. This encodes CASSLGTGPQPQHF.

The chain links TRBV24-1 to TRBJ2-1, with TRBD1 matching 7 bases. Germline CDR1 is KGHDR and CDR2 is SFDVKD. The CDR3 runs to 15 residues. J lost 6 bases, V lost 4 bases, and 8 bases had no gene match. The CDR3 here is CATSDQTGKGNEQFF. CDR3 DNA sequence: TGTGCCACCAGTGACCAGACAGGGAAGGGCAATGAGCAGTTCTTC.

CDR3 in DNA: TGTGCCAGCAGTGTCTCGGGTTACACTGAAGCTTTCTTT. This codes for CASSVSGYTEAFF. The chain recombines TRBV2 with TRBJ1-1; no clear D gene. V gave up 4 bases and J gave up 3 bases, with 9 bases separating them. The germline V gene encodes CDR1 SNHLY and CDR2 FYNNEI. The CDR3 is 13 residues long.

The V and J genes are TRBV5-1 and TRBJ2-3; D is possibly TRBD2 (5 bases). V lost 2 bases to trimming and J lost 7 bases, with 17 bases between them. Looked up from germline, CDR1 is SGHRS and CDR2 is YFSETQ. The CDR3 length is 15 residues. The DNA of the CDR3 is TGCGCCAGCAGCTTTCGGGGAATGCGGGCGAATACGCAGTATTTT. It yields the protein CASSFRGMRANTQYF.

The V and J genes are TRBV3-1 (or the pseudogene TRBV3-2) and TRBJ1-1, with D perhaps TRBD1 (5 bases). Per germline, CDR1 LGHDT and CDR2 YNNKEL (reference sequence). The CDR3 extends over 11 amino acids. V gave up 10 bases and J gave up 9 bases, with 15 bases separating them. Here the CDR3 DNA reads TGTGCCACAACGGGGGGGACTAAAGCTTTCTTT. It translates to CATTGGTKAFF.

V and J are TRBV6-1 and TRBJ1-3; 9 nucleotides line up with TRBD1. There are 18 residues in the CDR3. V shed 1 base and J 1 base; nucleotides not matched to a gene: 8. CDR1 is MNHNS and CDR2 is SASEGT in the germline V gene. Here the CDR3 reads CASSEVTGGRLSGNTIYF. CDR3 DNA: TGTGCCAGCAGTGAAGTTACAGGGGGCCGTTTATCTGGAAACACCATATATTTT.

This chain's CDR3 is CASSPDWTSTDTQYF. CDR3 sequence (DNA): TGCGCCAGCAGCCCGGACTGGACTAGCACAGATACGCAGTATTTT. The rearrangement joins TRBV4-1 to TRBJ2-3; TRBD2 is a possible D gene (5 bases). CDR3 length equals 15 residues. CDR1 and CDR2 from the germline V gene are MGHRA and YSYEKL. V shed 4 bases and J shed 0 bases, with 11 bases lying between them.

Here the CDR3 DNA reads TGTGCCACCAGTGATCCCACGACTGATGGCTACACCTTC. Translation: CATSDPTTDGYTF. J is TRBJ1-2 and V is TRBV24-1; D gene unclear. The germline gives CDR1 KGHDR, CDR2 SFDVKD. The V and J ends lost 3 bases and 6 bases respectively, with 10 bases between them. The CDR3 runs to 13 residues.

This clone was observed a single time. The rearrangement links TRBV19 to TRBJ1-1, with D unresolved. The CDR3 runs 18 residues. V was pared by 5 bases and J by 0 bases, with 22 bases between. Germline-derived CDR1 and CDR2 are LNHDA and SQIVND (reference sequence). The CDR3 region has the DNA TGTGCCAGTAGTCAAGTTCAGACTAGGCAGTTTATGAACACTGAAGCTTTCTTT. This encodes CASSQVQTRQFMNTEAFF.

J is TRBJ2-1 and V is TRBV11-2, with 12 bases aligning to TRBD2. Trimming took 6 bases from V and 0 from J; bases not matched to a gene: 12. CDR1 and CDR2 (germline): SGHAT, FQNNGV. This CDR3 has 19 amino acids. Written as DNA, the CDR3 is TGTGCCAGCAGTGTCCGGGCTAGCGGGGGGGACGGCTCCTACAATGAGCAGTTCTTC. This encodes CASSVRASGGDGSYNEQFF.

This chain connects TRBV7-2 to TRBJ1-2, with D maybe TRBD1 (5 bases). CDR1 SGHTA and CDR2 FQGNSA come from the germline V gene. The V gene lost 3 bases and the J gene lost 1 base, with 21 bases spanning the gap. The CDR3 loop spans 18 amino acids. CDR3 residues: CASSFHFAGGSGNYGYTF. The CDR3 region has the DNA TGTGCCAGCAGCTTCCATTTCGCGGGGGGATCCGGTAACTATGGCTACACCTTC.

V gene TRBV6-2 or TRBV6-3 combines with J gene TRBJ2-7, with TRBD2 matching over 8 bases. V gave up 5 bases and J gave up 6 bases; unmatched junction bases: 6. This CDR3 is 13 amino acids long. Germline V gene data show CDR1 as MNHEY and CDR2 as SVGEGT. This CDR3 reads CASSASGGAEQYF. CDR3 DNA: TGTGCCAGCAGTGCCTCGGGGGGGGCCGAGCAGTACTTC.

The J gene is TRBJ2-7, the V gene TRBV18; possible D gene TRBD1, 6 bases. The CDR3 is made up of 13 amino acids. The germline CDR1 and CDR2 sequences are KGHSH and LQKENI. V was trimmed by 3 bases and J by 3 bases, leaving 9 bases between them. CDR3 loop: CASSPNRDYEQYF. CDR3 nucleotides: TGTGCCAGCTCACCGAACAGGGACTACGAGCAGTACTTC.

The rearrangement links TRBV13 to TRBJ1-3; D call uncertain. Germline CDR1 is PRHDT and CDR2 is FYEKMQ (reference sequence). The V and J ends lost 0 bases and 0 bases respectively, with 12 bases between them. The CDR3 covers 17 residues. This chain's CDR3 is CASSLGGEGYSGNTIYF. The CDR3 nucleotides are TGTGCCAGCAGCTTAGGTGGTGAGGGTTACTCTGGAAACACCATATATTTT.

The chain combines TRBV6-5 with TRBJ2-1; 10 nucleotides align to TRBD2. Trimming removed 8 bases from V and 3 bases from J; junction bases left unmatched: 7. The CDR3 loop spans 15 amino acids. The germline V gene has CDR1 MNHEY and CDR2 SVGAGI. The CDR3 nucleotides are TGTGCCAGCCTTCGGCTAGCGGGAGACTACAATGAGCAGTTCTTC. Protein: CASLRLAGDYNEQFF.

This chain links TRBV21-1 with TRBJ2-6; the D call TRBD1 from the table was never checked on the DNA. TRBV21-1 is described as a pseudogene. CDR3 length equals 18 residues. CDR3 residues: CASSKLGTAKSGANVLTF. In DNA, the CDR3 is TGTGCCAGCAGCAAACTGGGGACAGCAAAGTCTGGGGCCAACGTCCTGACTTTC.

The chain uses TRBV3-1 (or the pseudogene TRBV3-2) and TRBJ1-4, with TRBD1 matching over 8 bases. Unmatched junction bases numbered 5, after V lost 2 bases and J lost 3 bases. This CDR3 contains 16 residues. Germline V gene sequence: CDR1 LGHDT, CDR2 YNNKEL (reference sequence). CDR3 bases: TGTGCCAGCAGCCAAAAACACAGGGGGTCTAATGAAAAACTGTTTTTT. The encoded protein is CASSQKHRGSNEKLFF.

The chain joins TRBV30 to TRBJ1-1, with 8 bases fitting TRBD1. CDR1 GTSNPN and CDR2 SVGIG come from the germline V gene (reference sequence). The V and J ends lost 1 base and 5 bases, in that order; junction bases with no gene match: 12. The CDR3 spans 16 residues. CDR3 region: CAWSGLRQGRRTEAFF. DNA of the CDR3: TGTGCCTGGAGTGGACTCCGACAGGGGCGGAGGACTGAAGCTTTCTTT.

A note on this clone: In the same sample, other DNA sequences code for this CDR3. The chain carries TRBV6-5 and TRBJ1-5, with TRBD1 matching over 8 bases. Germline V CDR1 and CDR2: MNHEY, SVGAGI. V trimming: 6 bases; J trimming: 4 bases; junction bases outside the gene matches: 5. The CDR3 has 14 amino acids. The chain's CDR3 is CASRQGGGNQPQHF. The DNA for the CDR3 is TGTGCCAGCAGACAGGGGGGCGGTAATCAGCCCCAGCATTTT.

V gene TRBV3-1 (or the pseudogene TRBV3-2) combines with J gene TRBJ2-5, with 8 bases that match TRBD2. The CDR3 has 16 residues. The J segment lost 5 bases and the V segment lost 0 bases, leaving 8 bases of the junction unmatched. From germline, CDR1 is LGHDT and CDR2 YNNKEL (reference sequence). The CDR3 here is CASSQELAGGTETQYF. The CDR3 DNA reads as TGTGCCAGCAGCCAAGAGCTAGCGGGTGGTACGGAGACCCAGTACTTC.

The CDR3 DNA reads TGTGCCAGCAGGTTGGGGGGGACCTATAATTCACCCCTCCACTTT. Protein sequence: CASRLGGTYNSPLHF. The chain has TRBV27 and TRBJ1-6; D possibly corresponds to TRBD1 (5 bases). Germline-derived CDR1 and CDR2 are MNHEY and SMNVEV (reference sequence). V lost 6 bases and J 2 bases, leaving 11 bases between the germline ends. The CDR3 is 15 amino acids.

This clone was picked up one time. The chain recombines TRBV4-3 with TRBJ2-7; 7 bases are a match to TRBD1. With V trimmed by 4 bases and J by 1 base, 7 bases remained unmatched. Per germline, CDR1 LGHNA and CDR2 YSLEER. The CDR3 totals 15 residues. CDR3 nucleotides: TGCGCCAGCAGCCGCGACAGGGAGCCTTCCTACGAGCAGTACTTC. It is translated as CASSRDREPSYEQYF.

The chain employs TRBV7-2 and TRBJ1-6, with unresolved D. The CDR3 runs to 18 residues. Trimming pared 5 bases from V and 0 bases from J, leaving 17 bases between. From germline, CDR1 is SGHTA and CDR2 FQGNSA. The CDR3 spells CASSDVPRGSSYNSPLHF. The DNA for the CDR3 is TGTGCCAGCAGCGATGTCCCGCGCGGCAGCTCCTATAATTCACCCCTCCACTTT.